The 29 T cell receptor beta chains listed next were all sequenced from one sample in a study of blood T cell repertoires in COVID-19 (dated by TCRdb to the early 2020s). Receptor amplification or capture employed the immunoSEQ multiplex PCR assay. Sourced from immuneACCESS, this table was stored by TCRdb with only in-frame sequences that have V and J called. A share of the clones is absent; for the studies checked, an unresolved V gene accounts for under half, and the remainder has no known explanation. The sample table lists about 220,000 clones, 80% to 90% of them with a count of one. The ten biggest clones cover around 20% of the sample. Input material: peripheral blood. The receptors were sampled from a man in his thirties or forties with active or convalescent COVID-19.

This chain joins TRBV5-6 and TRBJ2-1; the D gene is possibly TRBD2 (5 bases). The CDR3 has 15 amino acids. Trimming removed 3 bases from V and 5 bases from J, with 15 bases in between. The germline V gene encodes CDR1 SGHDT and CDR2 YYEEEE. The CDR3 region has the DNA TGTGCCAGCAGCTCCGAGGGCCCCCTCAACAATGAGCAGTTCTTC. It codes for CASSSEGPLNNEQFF.

This clone has a count of ten or more. The genes are TRBV14 and TRBJ1-1; D remains ambiguous. Germline CDR1 is SGHDN and CDR2 is FVKESK. The CDR3 runs to 10 residues. The CDR3 DNA reads TGTCCAACAGTGAACACTGAAGCTTTCTTT. It specifies CPTVNTEAFF.

The CDR3 reads CASSIDGAGNNEQFF. DNA for the CDR3: TGTGCCAGTAGTATAGATGGGGCAGGGAACAATGAGCAGTTCTTC. This chain connects TRBV19 to TRBJ2-1; the D gene is possibly TRBD1 (5 bases). CDR3 size: 15 residues. CDR1 and CDR2 from the germline V gene are LNHDA and SQIVND (reference sequence). Trimming removed 0 bases from V and 5 bases from J, with 11 bases in between.

The chain uses TRBV30 and TRBJ2-3; 11 bases line up with TRBD2. The CDR3 consists of 16 residues. Unmatched junction bases numbered 8, after V lost 2 bases and J lost 4 bases. Germline V lookup: CDR1 GTSNPN, CDR2 SVGIG (reference sequence). CDR3 DNA: TGTGCCTGGAGTCCACTCACTAGCGGGAGATCAGATACGCAGTATTTT. This sequence encodes CAWSPLTSGRSDTQYF.

The chain links TRBV10-3 to TRBJ2-1; a weak D match, TRBD2 (6 bases). Germline values: CDR1 ENHRY, CDR2 SYGVKD. CDR3 length equals 15 residues. V was trimmed by 2 bases and J by 0 bases, leaving 8 bases between them. In DNA form, the CDR3 reads TGTGCCATCAGTGAGGCGGGAAACTCCTACAATGAGCAGTTCTTC. The encoded protein is CAISEAGNSYNEQFF.

The chain recombines TRBV24-1 with TRBJ1-2, with 7 bases lining up with TRBD1. This CDR3 spans 14 amino acids. CDR1 KGHDR and CDR2 SFDVKD come from the germline V gene. Trimming cost V 3 bases and J 4 bases; bases outside gene matches: 4. CDR3 region: CATSDPGQSYGYTF. The CDR3 DNA reads as TGTGCCACCAGTGATCCGGGACAGTCCTATGGCTACACCTTC.

This chain connects TRBV7-9 to TRBJ1-5; D unresolved. V lost 1 base, J lost 7 bases, and 5 bases lay in between. CDR1 is SEHNR and CDR2 is FQNEAQ in the germline V gene (reference sequence). The CDR3 is 12 amino acids. This CDR3 is CASSLGQQPQHF. In DNA, the CDR3 is TGTGCCAGCAGCTTAGGGCAACAGCCCCAGCATTTT.

The chain couples TRBV28 to TRBJ2-5, with TRBD2 as a possible D gene (7 bases). The germline V gene has CDR1 MDHEN and CDR2 SYDVKM. The CDR3 covers 15 residues. Trimming pared 7 bases from V and 4 bases from J, leaving 19 bases between. The chain's CDR3 is CASTPRGGRTETQYF. The CDR3 bases are TGTGCCAGCACCCCTAGGGGGGGGCGGACAGAGACCCAGTACTTC.

This chain joins TRBV5-3 and TRBJ1-2; weak D call: TRBD1 (5 bases). TRBV5-3 is classed as an ORF, of uncertain function. Trimming left V 4 bases short and J 0 bases short, with 13 bases between. The CDR3 totals 15 residues. The CDR3 spells CARSGGRGTNYGYTF. The DNA of the CDR3 is TGTGCCAGAAGCGGAGGGAGGGGTACTAACTATGGCTACACCTTC.

The rearrangement joins TRBV29-1 to TRBJ2-2, with a possible D match to TRBD1 (5 bases). The germline CDR1 and CDR2 sequences are SQVTM and ANQGSEA. The CDR3 is 14 amino acids. Trimming took off 5 bases at V and 0 bases at J, with 10 bases between the two ends. The CDR3 reads CSVLDSTNTGELFF. DNA for the CDR3: TGCAGCGTTTTAGACAGCACGAACACCGGGGAGCTGTTTTTT.

This clone was counted only a few times. The chain links TRBV18 to TRBJ2-7; 11 nucleotides agree with TRBD2. V was pared by 3 bases and J by 3 bases, with 4 bases of the junction left unmatched. Germline V CDR1 and CDR2: KGHSH, LQKENI. This CDR3 is built from 15 residues. CDR3 coding DNA: TGTGCCAGCTCACCGCCGGGACTAGCGGACTACGAGCAGTACTTC. Its protein is CASSPPGLADYEQYF.

CDR3 sequence reads: CASSIGQIHNEQFF. In DNA, the CDR3 is TGTGCCAGCAGTATAGGACAAATCCACAATGAGCAGTTCTTC. This chain joins TRBV6-5 and TRBJ2-1; the D gene is possibly TRBD1 (5 bases). The CDR3 is made up of 14 amino acids. Germline CDR1 MNHEY, CDR2 SVGAGI. The ends were cut back, 5 bases at V and 5 bases at J, with 13 bases in the middle.

A word on this clone: Other DNA sequences in this sample translate to the same CDR3. The chain is built from TRBV6-5 and TRBJ2-5; 7 bases are a match to TRBD2. The CDR3 covers 14 residues. V shed 6 bases and J 4 bases; nucleotides not matched to a gene: 8. The V gene's germline CDR1 is MNHEY and CDR2 SVGAGI. The CDR3 nucleotides are TGTGCCAGCAGCTACCCGGGGGGAGGAGAGACCCAGTACTTC. The encoded protein is CASSYPGGGETQYF.

This chain links TRBV14 with TRBJ2-5; tentative D call: TRBD1 (5 bases). V lost 4 bases, J lost 7 bases, and 13 bases lay in between. Per the germline V gene, CDR1 is SGHDN and CDR2 is FVKESK. The CDR3 runs 13 residues. CDR3 sequence reads: CASSRTTQGTQYF. Written as DNA, the CDR3 is TGTGCCAGCAGCCGCACGACCCAGGGGACCCAGTACTTC.

The V gene is TRBV19, the J gene TRBJ1-6, with no clear D. The V gene lost 5 bases and the J gene lost 7 bases, with 9 bases spanning the gap. The CDR3 covers 13 residues. Germline V gene data show CDR1 as LNHDA and CDR2 as SQIVND (reference sequence). The CDR3 coding sequence is TGTGCCAGTAGTGCGGAAAAAAATTCACCCCTCCACTTT. This codes for CASSAEKNSPLHF. The full variable domain, its missing parts supplied by reference TRBV19 and TRBJ1-6, is DGGITQSPKYLFRKEGQNVTLSCEQNLNHDAMYWYRQDPGQGLRLIYYSQIVNDFQKGDIAEGYSVSREKKESFPLTVTSAQKNPTAFYLCASSAEKNSPLHFGNGTRLTVT.

This clone came up once. This chain uses TRBV18 with TRBJ2-1, with D possibly TRBD2 on 6 matching bases. CDR1 KGHSH and CDR2 LQKENI come from the germline V gene. Trimming stripped 3 bases from V and 6 bases from J, with 12 bases between. CDR3 size: 14 residues. CDR3 loop: CASSPDRGSNEQFF. In nucleotides, the CDR3 is TGTGCCAGCTCACCTGATCGGGGGAGCAATGAGCAGTTCTTC.

V is TRBV18 and J is TRBJ1-1, with a possible D match to TRBD1 (6 bases). Germline CDR1 KGHSH, CDR2 LQKENI. V was pared by 5 bases and J by 0 bases, with 19 bases between. This CDR3 contains 17 residues. This chain's CDR3 is CASSSNPGRGMNTEAFF. CDR3 DNA: TGTGCCAGCTCATCAAACCCGGGGAGGGGGATGAACACTGAAGCTTTCTTT.

Notes on this clone: One junction end disagrees with the germline gene, perhaps due to a read error. The chain combines TRBV28 with TRBJ2-1; D unclear. CDR3 length: 14 residues. Germline CDR1 MDHEN, CDR2 SYDVKM. This CDR3 is CASSLPVGLAEPFF. The CDR3 DNA follows: TGTGCCAGCAGCCTTCCGGTAGGTTTGGCGGAGCCGTTCTTC.

The chain joins TRBV5-1 to TRBJ1-2, with D perhaps TRBD1 (6 bases). The germline CDR1 and CDR2 sequences are SGHRS and YFSETQ. Trimming cost V 10 bases and J 9 bases, with 19 bases left between them. There are 12 residues in the CDR3. CDR3 sequence: CAVGPRQACYTF. The CDR3 DNA reads TGCGCCGTAGGACCCAGACAGGCGTGCTACACCTTC.

This clone was recorded once. The V and J genes are TRBV28 and TRBJ1-5; the D is unclear. The ends were cut back, 1 base at V and 7 bases at J, with 11 bases in the middle. Germline V gene data show CDR1 as MDHEN and CDR2 as SYDVKM. The CDR3 is 14 amino acids. The DNA of the CDR3 is TGTGCCAGCAGTTTATCATCGGGTAGGCAGCCCCAGCATTTT. Translated: CASSLSSGRQPQHF.

The chain is built from TRBV6-5 and TRBJ1-6; D is perhaps TRBD1 (6 bases). With 7 bases removed from V and 9 bases from J, the gap between germline ends came to 16 bases. This CDR3 has 14 residues. Per germline, CDR1 MNHEY and CDR2 SVGAGI. This CDR3 is CASKPRGQISPLHF. CDR3 bases: TGTGCCAGCAAACCGCGGGGGCAAATTTCACCCCTCCACTTT.

The V call is TRBV27, the J call TRBJ1-5, with D possibly TRBD1 on 5 matching bases. The CDR3 consists of 15 residues. Germline CDR1 and CDR2: MNHEY and SMNVEV (reference sequence). V lost 6 bases to trimming and J lost 2 bases, with 14 bases between them. This CDR3 is CASRLNDRGNQPQHF. In nucleotides, the CDR3 is TGTGCCAGCAGGCTCAATGACAGAGGCAATCAGCCCCAGCATTTT.

The genes are TRBV6-6 and TRBJ2-7; D gene unclear. The CDR3 loop spans 14 amino acids. V lost 6 bases and J lost 5, with 17 bases in between. Germline V gives CDR1 MNHNY, CDR2 SVGAGI (reference sequence). The CDR3 sequence is CASSPRLGRDEQYF. The CDR3 DNA reads TGTGCCAGCAGCCCACGACTGGGTCGGGACGAGCAGTACTTC.

The chain carries TRBV28 and TRBJ1-4, with 9 bases lining up with TRBD1. The length of the CDR3 is 15 residues. V lost 7 bases and J lost 8; bases outside the gene matches: 11. CDR1 and CDR2 from the germline V gene are MDHEN and SYDVKM. The DNA of the CDR3 is TGTGCCAGCACCAATGGGGGGACAGGGAACGAAAAACTGTTTTTT. Protein sequence: CASTNGGTGNEKLFF.

This chain joins TRBV19 and TRBJ2-7, with 8 bases fitting TRBD2. Looked up from germline, CDR1 is LNHDA and CDR2 is SQIVND (reference sequence). The CDR3 extends over 18 amino acids. V lost 3 bases, J lost 2 bases, and 15 bases stayed unmatched. CDR3: CASSISGSPSGSPYEQYF. Here the CDR3 DNA reads TGTGCCAGTAGTATTTCCGGATCCCCTAGCGGGTCCCCCTACGAGCAGTACTTC.

The chain joins TRBV9 to TRBJ1-2, with 10 bases aligning to TRBD1. V dropped 7 bases and J dropped 4; count of bases not matched to a gene: 7. Germline loops: CDR1 SGDLS, CDR2 YYNGEE. This CDR3 is built from 14 residues. The CDR3 DNA reads as TGTGCCAGCTCTCGACAGGGGGCAGTCTATGGCTACACCTTC. Translation: CASSRQGAVYGYTF.

This clone was picked up one time. This sequence joins TRBV4-3 and TRBJ2-4; a possible D gene is TRBD2 (6 bases). The germline V gene encodes CDR1 LGHNA and CDR2 YSLEER. CDR3 length equals 21 residues. Trimming pared 0 bases from V and 0 bases from J, leaving 24 bases between. This chain's CDR3 is CASSQEGGPAGTHLAKNIQYF. The CDR3 DNA reads TGCGCCAGCAGCCAAGAAGGTGGGCCAGCGGGTACTCATCTAGCCAAAAACATTCAGTACTTC.

The chain employs TRBV6-5 and TRBJ2-7; TRBD1 agrees at 7 bases. The CDR3 spans 15 residues. V trimming: 0 bases; J trimming: 3 bases; junction bases outside the gene matches: 5. Germline V lookup: CDR1 MNHEY, CDR2 SVGAGI. CDR3: CASSYSGGTNYEQYF. CDR3 nucleotide sequence: TGTGCCAGCAGTTACTCAGGGGGCACGAACTACGAGCAGTACTTC.

The rearrangement uses TRBV5-5 and TRBJ2-1; 10 bases are a match to TRBD2. Trimming took 0 bases from V and 1 from J; bases not matched to a gene: 7. Looked up from germline, CDR1 is SGHKS and CDR2 is YYEKEE (reference sequence). This CDR3 comprises 18 residues. The CDR3 sequence is CASSLAAASGSSYNEQFF. The CDR3 DNA is TGTGCCAGCAGCTTGGCCGCGGCTAGCGGGAGTTCCTACAATGAGCAGTTCTTC.